These 6 T cell receptor beta chains were sequenced from one sample in a study of identical twins. TCRdb independently ran MiXCR on the 5' RACE reads; one entry per CDR3 protein. The repertoire includes some 710,000 distinct CDR3 sequences, 5.5% to 6.5% of them detected once, and about 2% sits in the top ten. Sequences were obtained from naive T cells sorted from blood. These receptors were obtained from a young man in good health.

This clonotype was recorded many times. This chain connects TRBV29-1 to TRBJ2-2; tentatively, D is TRBD1 (6 bases). Germline CDR1 SQVTM, CDR2 ANQGSEA. The CDR3 loop spans 14 amino acids. Trimming left V 0 bases short and J 6 bases short, with 11 bases between. The CDR3 DNA sequence: TGCAGCGTTGAAGAAACAGGGATCTCCGGGGAGCTGTTTTTT. Translation: CSVEETGISGELFF.

This clonotype was recorded a few times. This chain uses TRBV7-3 with TRBJ2-1, with D perhaps TRBD2 (5 bases). Germline CDR1 is SGHTA and CDR2 is FQGTGA. Trimming took 4 bases from V and 8 from J, leaving 12 bases between them. The CDR3 is 13 amino acids. CDR3 protein: CASSSPLGDEQFF. The CDR3 nucleotides are TGTGCCAGCAGCTCACCGCTGGGAGATGAGCAGTTCTTC.

This clonotype was counted many times. This chain connects TRBV10-3 to TRBJ2-7; TRBD1 might be the D (6 bases). V was clipped by 4 bases and J by 5 bases, with 15 bases between them. The germline gives CDR1 ENHRY, CDR2 SYGVKD. CDR3 size: 14 residues. The CDR3 DNA reads as TGTGCCATCAGTGCCGACAGGTTTGAAAACGAGCAGTACTTC. Protein: CAISADRFENEQYF.

This rearrangement joins TRBV25-1 to TRBJ1-3, with a tentative D call TRBD1 (6 bases). CDR1 MGHDK and CDR2 SYGVNS come from the germline V gene. The CDR3 loop spans 15 amino acids. Trimming took off 3 bases at V and 3 bases at J, with 12 bases between the two ends. As DNA, the CDR3 is TGTGCCAGCAGTGATCCAGGGGTTTTTGGAAACACCATATATTTT. Translation: CASSDPGVFGNTIYF.

This clonotype was seen many times. This chain connects TRBV29-1 to TRBJ2-1; D not certain. The CDR3 is 14 amino acids. Between the trimmed V and J ends, which lost 3 bases and 0 bases, there was a span of 9 bases. Germline V gives CDR1 SQVTM, CDR2 ANQGSEA. CDR3 loop: CSVEARTSYNEQFF. For the CDR3, the DNA is TGCAGCGTTGAGGCTAGGACCTCCTACAATGAGCAGTTCTTC.

In this sample, this clonotype turned up many times. The rearrangement uses TRBV12-3 or TRBV12-4 and TRBJ2-1, with unresolved D. V dropped 5 bases and J dropped 6 bases, with 8 bases sitting between them. CDR3 length equals 12 residues. The DNA of the CDR3 is TGTGCCAGCAGTCCTATGGGCAATGAGCAGTTCTTC. The encoded protein is CASSPMGNEQFF.